This TCR beta chain was recorded in a study of cytomegalovirus exposure and HLA in healthy donors (dated by TCRdb to the late 2010s). As for the study more broadly: According to a later analysis, the 120 validation repertoires were produced on the same platform as the approximately 610 repertoires of the first cohort. High-throughput TCR immunosequencing, statistical association of individual TCRs with disease status, and machine learning were combined to predict cytomegalovirus infection status. A separate validation cohort of about 110 different subjects was used in addition to the approximately 670-subject first cohort. The study aimed to test whether cataloging public T cell receptors could reveal signatures of past pathogen exposure.

Separate from the roughly 650-subject first cohort, the validation cohort of 90 to 150 subjects was the group to which the donors belonged. This clone came up once. The target of this receptor is not known. Base qualities are missing; no much larger clone stands one base away. The library was made by the immunoSEQ multiplex PCR assay. In the authors' own workflow: To diagnose cytomegalovirus status from the catalog of TCR beta chain sequences, a statistical classification framework was built. TCRdb provides this immuneACCESS table in a form limited to in-frame rearrangements. Some clones are lacking; in checked studies, under half of them reflect an unresolved V gene, and why the rest are absent is not known. V, J and clone size reflect that table, while D and trimming were determined from the DNA. This sample is represented by approximately 240,000 clones; around 90% of them were singletons. Around 1.1% of the sample comes from the top ten.

What the work shows at the level of the full study, not this receptor alone: Across donors, most TCR sequences were observed very rarely, whereas some public TCRs were present in many individuals. A few of the identified cytomegalovirus-associated TCR beta chains were confirmed in vitro to be specific for cytomegalovirus antigens. The authors suggested that the approach could potentially be extended to other disease states and immunological phenotypes. In both the original and validation cohorts, the classifier was reported to diagnose cytomegalovirus status with high specificity and sensitivity. All 110 or so repertoires were used to score co-occurrence in the validation cohort in a later analysis, because that analysis had no HLA typing for the cohort. A later analysis found that TCRs clustered in the first cohort also tended to co-occur in the 120 or so validation repertoires, with 94% of cluster scores above 0. A total of 150 to 200 TCR beta chains were listed by the study as associated with cytomegalovirus.

This receptor was identified in a woman between 18 and 29 years old in good health and CMV-seronegative. The sample was PBMCs.

The CDR3 region: CASRLGTSGKEYEQYF. The DNA sequence reads TGTGCCAGCAGACTCGGGACTAGCGGGAAAGAATACGAGCAGTACTTC. The V gene is TRBV25-1 and the J gene is TRBJ2-7; TRBD2 agrees with 13 junctional bases. Trimming accounts for 6 bases at V and 4 bases at J, while the number of junction bases matched to no gene is 9. Reading the germline V gene gives CDR1 MGHDK and CDR2 SYGVNS. Reading from cysteine to phenylalanine, the CDR3 counts 16 amino acids. Solely the CDR3 DNA is kept, with 48 bases framed from the first base.